This T cell receptor (beta chain) is drawn from a study of T cells in Graves' hyperthyroidism and ophthalmopathy. Amplification of TCR beta CDR3 regions used RNA as the template. TCR CDR3 underwent first-round RT-PCR with the HTBI primer set. TCRdb re-derived calls from the multiplex PCR reads in MiXCR, one entry per CDR3 protein. The sample has around 420,000 distinct CDR3 sequences, approximately 13% seen once. Based on clinical symptoms, serum thyroxine and TRAb, thyroid ultrasound and orbital computed tomography, diagnoses were reached. Extraction of PBMCs used roughly 9.4 ml of fresh peripheral blood. The study, taken as a whole, reports: Most thyroid clonotypes expanded above 0.001 were also detected in blood.

Regarding this clonotype: Antigen specificity is unknown. At one boundary the junction diverges from the germline segment, which might be a read error.

Germline V lookup: CDR1 SGHTA, CDR2 FQGNSA. The CDR3 has 11 residues. The source of this sequence is a woman under 30 with Graves' hyperthyroidism. The material sequenced was blood. The chain recombines TRBV7-2 with TRBJ1-2; D ambiguous. The DNA for the CDR3 is TGTGCCAGCAGCTTAGTTCCGGGTGGCGCCTTC. Protein product: CASSLVPGGAF.